Below, 17 T cell receptor beta chains from the same sample are listed, as sequenced in a study of response to subunit inactivated influenza vaccine. TCRdb fed the RT-PCR reads into MiXCR, producing one record per CDR3 protein. The sample has 530,000 or so distinct CDR3 sequences; about 11% are singletons. The specimen comprised PBMCs from blood, sampled on the day of vaccination. These receptors were obtained from a man between 45 and 60 years old who received an inactivated influenza vaccine.

This clonotype appeared a few times. The genes are TRBV11-1 and TRBJ2-3, with 7 nucleotides matching TRBD2. V shed 2 bases, J shed 4 bases, and the junction held 6 bases outside the gene matches. There are 15 residues in the CDR3. The germline CDR1 and CDR2 sequences are SGHAT and FQDESV (reference sequence). The CDR3 sequence: CASSLWREMSDTQYF. Here the CDR3 DNA reads TGTGCCAGCAGCTTATGGCGGGAGATGTCAGATACGCAGTATTTT.

This clonotype showed up just a few times. The V call is TRBV4-2, the J call TRBJ1-1, with unresolved D. The germline CDR1 and CDR2 sequences are LGHNA and YNFKEQ. The CDR3 is 15 residues long. V lost 1 base, J lost 1 base, and 10 bases lay in between. CDR3 DNA sequence: TGTGCCAGCAGCCAAGTCCGGCCATCGAACACTGAAGCTTTCTTT. This translates into CASSQVRPSNTEAFF.

V is TRBV7-9 and J is TRBJ2-7, with unresolved D. Trimming pared 4 bases from V and 3 bases from J, leaving 10 bases between. The V gene's germline CDR1 is SEHNR and CDR2 FQNEAQ (reference sequence). The CDR3 loop spans 13 amino acids. Here the CDR3 reads CASSSAVFYEQYF. The DNA of the CDR3 is TGTGCCAGCAGCTCCGCCGTCTTCTACGAGCAGTACTTC.

This clonotype was counted ten times or more. V gene TRBV11-2 combines with J gene TRBJ1-1; 9 nucleotides line up with TRBD1. This CDR3 has 16 residues. The V and J ends lost 3 bases and 3 bases, in that order; junction bases with no gene match: 8. Germline CDR1 SGHAT, CDR2 FQNNGV. This CDR3 reads CASSFFGGQGYTEAFF. The CDR3 coding sequence is TGTGCCAGCAGCTTCTTCGGGGGACAGGGATACACTGAAGCTTTCTTT.

The chain recombines TRBV5-1 with TRBJ1-6; D not resolved. The CDR3 has 15 amino acids. Germline CDR1 and CDR2: SGHRS and YFSETQ. V dropped 8 bases and J dropped 4 bases, with 16 bases sitting between them. CDR3 residues: CARSATGRYNSPLHF. The CDR3, as DNA: TGCGCCAGAAGCGCAACCGGACGTTATAATTCACCCCTCCACTTT.

The gene calls are TRBV11-2 and TRBJ2-7; 8 bases match TRBD2. Trimming removed 5 bases from V and 3 bases from J; junction bases left unmatched: 9. The V gene's germline CDR1 is SGHAT and CDR2 FQNNGV. The CDR3 extends over 15 amino acids. This CDR3 is CASSRNPGGNYEQYF. In DNA form, the CDR3 reads TGTGCCAGCAGCAGAAATCCGGGGGGGAACTACGAGCAGTACTTC.

This clonotype has only a few counts. CDR3: CASSGGNRATQETQYF. The CDR3 DNA follows: TGTGCCAGCAGTGGAGGAAACAGGGCCACCCAAGAGACCCAGTACTTC. The V and J genes are TRBV25-1 and TRBJ2-5; D is perhaps TRBD1 (6 bases). The CDR3 contains 16 residues. From germline, CDR1 is MGHDK and CDR2 SYGVNS. Trimming removed 4 bases at V and 1 base at J, with 16 bases between.

This clonotype was seen many times. This chain uses TRBV28 with TRBJ1-6; TRBD1 aligns across 9 bases. The CDR3 consists of 15 residues. Trimming at V came to 5 bases and at J to 9 bases, leaving 8 bases not matched to a gene. CDR1 and CDR2 from the germline V gene are MDHEN and SYDVKM. The CDR3 reads CASSKPGTGISPLHF. The CDR3 nucleotides are TGTGCCAGCAGTAAGCCGGGGACAGGGATTTCACCCCTCCACTTT.

The chain recombines TRBV7-2 with TRBJ2-7; D is tentatively TRBD1 or TRBD2 (6 bases each). The CDR3 covers 15 residues. Germline V CDR1 and CDR2: SGHTA, FQGNSA. Trimming stripped 3 bases from V and 2 bases from J, with 14 bases between. CDR3 sequence reads: CASSLSQGGPYEQYF. The DNA of the CDR3 is TGTGCCAGCAGCTTGTCCCAAGGGGGGCCCTACGAGCAGTACTTC. The entire variable domain, with the rest obtained from reference TRBV7-2 and TRBJ2-7, is as follows: GAGVSQSPSNKVTEKGKDVELRCDPISGHTALYWYRQSLGQGLEFLIYFQGNSAPDKSGLPSDRFSAERTGGSVSTLTIQRTQQEDSAVYLCASSLSQGGPYEQYFGPGTRLTVT.

The chain has TRBV29-1 and TRBJ2-7, with TRBD1 identical over 9 bases. After removal of 2 bases from V and 3 bases from J, the junction contained 5 bases not matched to a gene. This CDR3 spans 14 amino acids. Germline CDR1 and CDR2: SQVTM and ANQGSEA. CDR3 nucleotides: TGCAGCGTTGAACTACAGGGGGCAGACTACGAGCAGTACTTC. Translating it yields CSVELQGADYEQYF.

The genes are TRBV9 and TRBJ2-2, with a possible D match to TRBD1 (6 bases). Trimming pared 3 bases from V and 1 base from J, leaving 10 bases between. Germline CDR1 is SGDLS and CDR2 is YYNGEE. CDR3 size: 15 residues. For the CDR3, the DNA is TGTGCCAGCAGCGCAGAAGGGGGGAACACCGGGGAGCTGTTTTTT. It encodes CASSAEGGNTGELFF.

The chain links TRBV7-6 to TRBJ2-2; weak D call: TRBD1 (5 bases). V lost 5 bases and J lost 7, with 17 bases in between. Germline lookup yields CDR1 SGHVS and CDR2 FNYEAQ. This CDR3 is 15 amino acids long. The CDR3 loop reads CASSPGAGLRGELFF. DNA for the CDR3: TGTGCCAGCAGCCCAGGTGCAGGGTTGCGCGGGGAGCTGTTTTTT.

This clonotype was observed a few times. The chain employs TRBV29-1 and TRBJ2-1; 7 bases match TRBD1. CDR3 size: 13 residues. Germline trimming cut 4 bases from V and 3 bases from J; bases unmatched to any gene: 3. The V gene's germline CDR1 is SQVTM and CDR2 ANQGSEA. The CDR3 loop is CSVGTGLYNEQFF. The CDR3 nucleotides are TGCAGCGTTGGGACAGGCCTCTACAATGAGCAGTTCTTC.

The gene calls are TRBV7-2 and TRBJ2-7; D not resolved. V was trimmed by 2 bases and J by 10 bases, leaving 18 bases between them. The CDR3 has 14 amino acids. In germline, CDR1 is SGHTA, CDR2 FQGNSA. The CDR3 region has the DNA TGTGCCAGCAGCTTAATCGGGCTAGTCGCCTACCAGTACTTC. It yields the protein CASSLIGLVAYQYF.

J is TRBJ1-2 and V is TRBV16; D is undetermined. Per germline, CDR1 KGHSY and CDR2 FQNENV. The CDR3 totals 12 residues. V gave up 0 bases and J gave up 3 bases, with 2 bases separating them. The CDR3 protein is CASSQSDYGYTF. CDR3 nucleotides: TGTGCCAGCAGCCAATCGGACTATGGCTACACCTTC.

V gene TRBV18 combines with J gene TRBJ1-1, with D possibly matching TRBD1 (5 bases). This CDR3 comprises 19 residues. Deletions cut 3 bases from V and 1 base from J, with 24 bases between. Germline CDR1 and CDR2: KGHSH and LQKENI. This chain's CDR3 is CASSPYAGTDDIKNTEAFF. CDR3 nucleotide sequence: TGTGCCAGCTCACCCTATGCCGGGACGGATGATATCAAGAACACTGAAGCTTTCTTT.

This clonotype was seen ten or more times. The rearrangement uses TRBV12-3 or TRBV12-4 and TRBJ2-1, with D unresolved. Trimming pared 2 bases from V and 2 bases from J, leaving 10 bases between. This CDR3 contains 15 residues. For the CDR3, the DNA is TGTGCCAGCAGTTTAAGCCCAGGAGCCTACAATGAGCAGTTCTTC. This sequence encodes CASSLSPGAYNEQFF.